These 9 T cell receptor beta chains originate from one sample sequenced in a study of OX40 agonist ivuxolimab in advanced cancers. TCRdb's copy holds only in-frame clones and misses some; the assay was immunoSEQ multiplex PCR. The profile covers about 93,000 clones, with roughly 89% appearing a single time and 0.3% to 0.4% taken by the ten largest. This specimen consisted of CD4+ or CD8+ T cells sorted from blood, obtained in a trial of the OX40 agonist ivuxolimab. These receptors were taken from an adult with an advanced solid tumor such as melanoma, head and neck, liver or kidney cancer.

This clone is a singleton in its sample. This chain joins TRBV11-1 and TRBJ2-5, with D perhaps given as TRBD1 or TRBD2 (6 bases each). This CDR3 has 19 amino acids. V lost 4 bases, J lost 5 bases, and 29 bases lay in between. Germline V CDR1 and CDR2: SGHAT, FQDESV (reference sequence). The CDR3 coding sequence is TGTGCCAGCAGCTCCCGCCCGCTCCTCCCAAAGGGGGGCATGGAGACCCAGTACTTC. It encodes CASSSRPLLPKGGMETQYF. The variable domain in full, with the rest retrieved from reference TRBV11-1 and TRBJ2-5, is EAEVAQSPRYKITEKSQAVAFWCDPISGHATLYWYRQILGQGPELLVQFQDESVVDDSQLPKDRFSAERLKGVDSTLKIQPAELGDSAMYLCASSSRPLLPKGGMETQYFGPGTRLLVL.

The chain employs TRBV18 and TRBJ1-6; 8 bases fit TRBD1. Germline-derived CDR1 and CDR2 are KGHSH and LQKENI. The ends lost 3 bases at V and 5 bases at J; junction bases unmatched: 3. CDR3 size: 15 residues. CDR3 protein: CASSPLDRDNSPLHF. Here the CDR3 DNA reads TGTGCCAGCTCACCCCTGGACAGGGATAATTCACCCCTCCACTTT.

The V call is TRBV30, the J call TRBJ1-5; weak D call: TRBD1 (5 bases). CDR3 size: 13 residues. Germline loops: CDR1 GTSNPN, CDR2 SVGIG (reference sequence). The V end was cut by 2 bases, the J end by 5 bases, with 10 bases between. The CDR3 DNA reads TGTGCCTGGAGTTATAGAGGGGATCAGCCCCAGCATTTT. Protein: CAWSYRGDQPQHF.

The rearrangement links TRBV11-2 to TRBJ2-7; 7 positions agree with TRBD1. After removal of 3 bases from V and 6 bases from J, the junction contained 8 bases not matched to a gene. The CDR3 has 14 amino acids. CDR1 SGHAT and CDR2 FQNNGV come from the germline V gene. The CDR3 loop reads CASSFPTGLAEQYF. CDR3 bases: TGTGCCAGCAGCTTCCCGACAGGGCTGGCCGAGCAGTACTTC.

The chain combines TRBV7-9 with TRBJ2-5, with 7 nucleotides matching TRBD1. The CDR3 extends over 15 amino acids. V lost 1 base to trimming and J lost 1 base; unmatched junction nucleotides: 3. Germline CDR1 reads SEHNR; CDR2 reads FQNEAQ (reference sequence). CDR3: CASSLGQGSQETQYF. The CDR3 DNA sequence: TGTGCCAGCAGCTTAGGACAGGGTAGCCAAGAGACCCAGTACTTC.

The chain employs TRBV7-9 and TRBJ1-5; D ambiguous. The V and J ends lost 2 bases and 1 base respectively, with 3 bases between them. Per germline, CDR1 SEHNR and CDR2 FQNEAQ (reference sequence). CDR3 size: 13 residues. The CDR3 here is CASSLRSNQPQHF. CDR3 in DNA: TGTGCCAGCAGCTTAAGAAGCAATCAGCCCCAGCATTTT. The full variable domain, with the rest looked up from reference TRBV7-9 and TRBJ1-5, is DTGVSQNPRHKITKRGQNVTFRCDPISEHNRLYWYRQTLGQGPEFLTYFQNEAQLEKSRLLSDRFSAERPKGSFSTLEIQRTEQGDSAMYLCASSLRSNQPQHFGDGTRLSIL.

This clone was recorded a few times. The V gene is TRBV30, the J gene TRBJ2-1; no clear D. CDR3 length equals 11 residues. The germline V gene encodes CDR1 GTSNPN and CDR2 SVGIG (reference sequence). Trimming took off 2 bases at V and 4 bases at J, with 3 bases between the two ends. CDR3 in amino acids: CAWSPYNEQFF. The CDR3 DNA is TGTGCCTGGAGTCCTTACAATGAGCAGTTCTTC.

The chain joins TRBV6-5 to TRBJ1-3; perhaps TRBD1 as D (6 bases). V dropped 10 bases and J dropped 0 bases, with 16 bases sitting between them. CDR3 length: 15 amino acids. Germline assignment: CDR1 MNHEY and CDR2 SVGAGI. The CDR3 nucleotides are TGTGCCACCTCGGACAGCTCGCTCTCTGGAAACACCATATATTTT. It encodes CATSDSSLSGNTIYF.

The chain links TRBV5-4 to TRBJ2-1; TRBD2 agrees at 7 bases. From germline, CDR1 is SGHNT and CDR2 YYREEE (reference sequence). The CDR3 runs to 15 residues. Unmatched junction bases numbered 7, after V lost 2 bases and J lost 5 bases. The CDR3 sequence is CASSLDLAADNEQFF. CDR3 DNA sequence: TGTGCCAGCAGCTTAGACCTAGCGGCAGACAATGAGCAGTTCTTC.